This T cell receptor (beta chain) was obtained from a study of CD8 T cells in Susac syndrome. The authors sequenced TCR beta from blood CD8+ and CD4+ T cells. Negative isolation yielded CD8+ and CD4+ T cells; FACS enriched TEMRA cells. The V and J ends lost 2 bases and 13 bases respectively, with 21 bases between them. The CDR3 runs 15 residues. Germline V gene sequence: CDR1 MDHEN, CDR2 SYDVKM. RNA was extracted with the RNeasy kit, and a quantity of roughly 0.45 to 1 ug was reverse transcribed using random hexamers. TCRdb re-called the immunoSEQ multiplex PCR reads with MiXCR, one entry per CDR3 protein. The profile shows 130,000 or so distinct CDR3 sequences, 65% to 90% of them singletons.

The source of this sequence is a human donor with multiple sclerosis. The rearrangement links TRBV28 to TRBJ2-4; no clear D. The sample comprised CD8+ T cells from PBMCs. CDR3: CASSLTLRGVSRQYF. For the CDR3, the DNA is TGTGCCAGCAGTTTAACACTTCGTGGGGTCAGCCGGCAGTACTTC.